These 22 T cell receptor beta chains were sequenced from one sample in a study of long-term antiretroviral therapy in people with HIV (dated by TCRdb to between 2020 and 2023). The immunoSEQ hsTCRB v3.0 assay was used at survey level resolution to sequence the TRB variable region. TCRdb re-hosts the immuneACCESS table, in-frame sequences only. Its copies lack some clones; in the studies checked, an unresolved V gene accounts for under half of them, and the cause for the rest is not known. The sample contains 25,000 to 30,000 clones, approximately 92% of them found a single time. The top ten clonotypes cover approximately 4.3% of the sample. The source material was unsorted PBMCs, sampled around 5 years after starting antiretroviral therapy. These receptors were taken from a middle-aged woman with HIV.

A single count supports this clone. The V and J genes are TRBV19 and TRBJ2-7; a possible D gene is TRBD2 (5 bases). This CDR3 region has 14 residues. Germline CDR1 is LNHDA and CDR2 is SQIVND (reference sequence). V lost 2 bases and J lost 0, with 8 bases in between. As DNA, the CDR3 is TGTGCCAGTAGTATAACGGGAAGCTCCTACGAGCAGTACTTC. This gives the protein CASSITGSSYEQYF.

The V and J genes are TRBV7-9 and TRBJ2-2, with D unresolved. Trimming took 7 bases from V and 1 from J, leaving 7 bases between them. Germline V gives CDR1 SEHNR, CDR2 FQNEAQ (reference sequence). This CDR3 has 13 amino acids. Written as DNA, the CDR3 is TGTGCCAGCACCCCCGTGAACACCGGGGAGCTGTTTTTT. It codes for CASTPVNTGELFF.

This clone was seen a handful of times. The rearrangement joins TRBV4-1 to TRBJ1-3; D gene unclear. There are 14 residues in the CDR3. Germline V lookup: CDR1 MGHRA, CDR2 YSYEKL. Trimming removed 1 base from V and 4 bases from J, with 8 bases in between. This chain's CDR3 is CASSQGILGNTIYF. Here the CDR3 DNA reads TGCGCCAGCAGCCAAGGGATTCTCGGAAACACCATATATTTT.

This sequence joins TRBV12-5 and TRBJ1-1; unclear D gene. Germline CDR1 reads LGHNT; CDR2 reads FRNRAP. CDR3 size: 12 residues. Trimming took off 4 bases at V and 5 bases at J, with 8 bases between the two ends. CDR3 bases: TGTGCTAGTGGTTCGGTCGGGACTGAAGCTTTCTTT. Translation: CASGSVGTEAFF.

V usage is TRBV14 and J usage is TRBJ2-5; tentative D call: TRBD2 (6 bases). The CDR3 consists of 14 residues. Per the germline V gene, CDR1 is SGHDN and CDR2 is FVKESK. Trimming took 0 bases from V and 12 from J, leaving 17 bases between them. CDR3: CASSQDPRTGRKYF. In DNA form, the CDR3 reads TGTGCCAGCAGCCAAGATCCGCGAACGGGGAGGAAGTACTTC.

This clone was counted between two and nine times. The CDR3 nucleotides read TGCGCCAGCAGCCTAGATACCGGGACTACAATGTTAGGGCAGTTCTTC. Its translation: CASSLDTGTTMLGQFF. The V gene is TRBV4-1, the J gene TRBJ2-1; 7 nucleotides align to TRBD2. The CDR3 has 16 amino acids. Germline V gene lookup returns CDR1 MGHRA and CDR2 YSYEKL. V was pared by 4 bases and J by 12 bases, with 18 bases of the junction left unmatched.

This clone is a singleton in its sample. This chain links TRBV6-5 with TRBJ1-1; tentative D call: TRBD1 (5 bases). This CDR3 is 13 amino acids long. Germline V CDR1 and CDR2: MNHEY, SVGAGI. V was pared by 0 bases and J by 8 bases, with 10 bases between. CDR3 bases: TGTGCCAGCAGTTACTCTCAGGGAGGAGAAGCTTTCTTT. It yields the protein CASSYSQGGEAFF.

This rearrangement joins TRBV27 to TRBJ2-1; D gene ambiguous. V was cut by 4 bases and J by 7 bases, with 23 bases left in between. The length of the CDR3 is 17 residues. Germline CDR1 is MNHEY and CDR2 is SMNVEV (reference sequence). CDR3 loop: CASSSNSGPRMGNEQFF. The CDR3 DNA reads TGTGCCAGCAGTTCGAATTCCGGGCCCCGGATGGGGAATGAGCAGTTCTTC.

V gene TRBV5-1 combines with J gene TRBJ1-1; D is unresolved. The CDR3 is 13 amino acids. Germline assignment: CDR1 SGHRS and CDR2 YFSETQ. V was clipped by 6 bases and J by 1 base, with 10 bases between them. The CDR3 DNA reads TGCGCCAGCAAGGGAGGGAGGAACACTGAAGCTTTCTTT. It encodes CASKGGRNTEAFF.

The chain recombines TRBV27 with TRBJ2-1; no definite D call. Per germline, CDR1 MNHEY and CDR2 SMNVEV (reference sequence). The CDR3 contains 15 residues. Trimming cost V 0 bases and J 7 bases, with 13 bases left between them. CDR3 nucleotides: TGTGCCAGCAGTTTATCAGGGATCGGTACAAATGAGCAGTTCTTC. It yields the protein CASSLSGIGTNEQFF.

The chain joins TRBV30 to TRBJ2-1, with 10 bases matching TRBD2. CDR1 GTSNPN and CDR2 SVGIG come from the germline V gene (reference sequence). The trim removed 3 bases at V and 10 bases at J, leaving 6 bases unmatched. The CDR3 extends over 13 amino acids. CDR3 in DNA: TGTGCCTGGAGAGGGCTAGCGGGAGTCGAGCAGTTCTTC. It translates to CAWRGLAGVEQFF.

This chain joins TRBV29-1 and TRBJ2-7; 8 nucleotides line up with TRBD1. In germline, CDR1 is SQVTM, CDR2 ANQGSEA. This CDR3 region has 12 residues. Trimming at V came to 6 bases and at J to 3 bases, leaving 4 bases not matched to a gene. The CDR3 DNA is TGCAGCGTACGACAGGGGTACTACGAGCAGTACTTC. It translates to CSVRQGYYEQYF.

The chain uses TRBV5-4 and TRBJ2-3; maybe TRBD1 (6 bases). The germline V and J ends were trimmed by 7 bases and 0 bases, with 12 bases remaining between them. Germline V CDR1 and CDR2: SGHNT, YYREEE (reference sequence). The CDR3 has 14 amino acids. CDR3 coding DNA: TGTGCCAGCGGCGAGGGGGTTAGCACAGATACGCAGTATTTT. Protein sequence: CASGEGVSTDTQYF.

V is TRBV4-1 and J is TRBJ2-3; D may be TRBD2 (6 bases). Germline loops: CDR1 MGHRA, CDR2 YSYEKL. With 10 bases removed from V and 3 bases from J, the gap between germline ends came to 14 bases. The CDR3 has 13 residues. The CDR3 nucleotides are TGCGCCATCGGTCAGGGAGGAACAGATACGCAGTATTTT. This encodes CAIGQGGTDTQYF.

The rearrangement links TRBV2 to TRBJ2-3; D is possibly TRBD2 (5 bases). This CDR3 is 14 amino acids long. Germline values: CDR1 SNHLY, CDR2 FYNNEI. Trimming left V 8 bases short and J 5 bases short, with 17 bases between. The CDR3 here is CASAQLRAGDTQYF. Here the CDR3 DNA reads TGTGCCAGCGCTCAGTTAAGGGCGGGAGATACGCAGTATTTT.

J is TRBJ2-5 and V is TRBV6-5; D is perhaps TRBD1 (5 bases). Per the germline V gene, CDR1 is MNHEY and CDR2 is SVGAGI. CDR3 size: 15 residues. V was cut by 4 bases and J by 5 bases, with 17 bases left in between. In DNA form, the CDR3 reads TGTGCCAGCAGTTCCCCCCGACAGTTCGGGGAGACCCAGTACTTC. Its translation: CASSSPRQFGETQYF.

The chain couples TRBV6-6 to TRBJ1-5, with D possibly being TRBD1 (5 bases). With 0 bases removed from V and 2 bases from J, the gap between germline ends came to 11 bases. The CDR3 totals 16 residues. The germline gives CDR1 MNHNY, CDR2 SVGAGI (reference sequence). CDR3 sequence: CASSYSGGTGNQPQHF. The CDR3 DNA reads TGTGCCAGCAGTTACTCGGGAGGGACGGGCAATCAGCCCCAGCATTTT.

The chain has TRBV11-2 and TRBJ1-1; D not certain. In germline, CDR1 is SGHAT, CDR2 FQNNGV. The length of the CDR3 is 14 residues. V lost 5 bases, J lost 1 base, and 11 bases lay in between. The DNA for the CDR3 is TGTGCCAGCAGCCCTACCTGGGGGAACACTGAAGCTTTCTTT. This codes for CASSPTWGNTEAFF.

The gene calls are TRBV7-9 and TRBJ2-7, with D tentatively TRBD1 (6 bases). The CDR3 is 15 residues long. CDR1 is SEHNR and CDR2 is FQNEAQ in the germline V gene (reference sequence). The V gene lost 1 base and the J gene lost 2 bases, with 12 bases spanning the gap. The CDR3 DNA reads TGTGCCAGCAGCTTAGTGAGCAGGGGAACCTACGAGCAGTACTTC. Its translation: CASSLVSRGTYEQYF.

The J gene is TRBJ2-1, the V gene TRBV7-2; TRBD2 matches 11 bases. The V gene end was trimmed by 4 bases and the J gene end by 5 bases; junction bases not matched to a gene: 10. From germline, CDR1 is SGHTA and CDR2 FQGNSA. The CDR3 contains 17 residues. CDR3 coding DNA: TGTGCCAGCAGCTCGGGTAGCGGGAGGGCCGCTCACAATGAGCAGTTCTTC. This gives the protein CASSSGSGRAAHNEQFF.

The CDR3 loop reads CAIQGSTDTQYF. The DNA for the CDR3 is TGTGCCATTCAGGGAAGCACAGATACGCAGTATTTT. The V and J genes are TRBV10-3 and TRBJ2-3; D is possibly TRBD1 (5 bases). This CDR3 is built from 12 residues. V was cut by 9 bases and J by 0 bases, with 7 bases left in between. Germline CDR1 and CDR2: ENHRY and SYGVKD.

The chain combines TRBV6-5 with TRBJ2-7, with 9 positions matching TRBD2. The ends lost 0 bases at V and 4 bases at J; junction bases unmatched: 7. The CDR3 is made up of 16 amino acids. Germline assignment: CDR1 MNHEY and CDR2 SVGAGI. This CDR3 is CASSYSRAGGLYEQYF. CDR3 coding DNA: TGTGCCAGCAGTTACTCGAGAGCGGGGGGCCTTTACGAGCAGTACTTC.